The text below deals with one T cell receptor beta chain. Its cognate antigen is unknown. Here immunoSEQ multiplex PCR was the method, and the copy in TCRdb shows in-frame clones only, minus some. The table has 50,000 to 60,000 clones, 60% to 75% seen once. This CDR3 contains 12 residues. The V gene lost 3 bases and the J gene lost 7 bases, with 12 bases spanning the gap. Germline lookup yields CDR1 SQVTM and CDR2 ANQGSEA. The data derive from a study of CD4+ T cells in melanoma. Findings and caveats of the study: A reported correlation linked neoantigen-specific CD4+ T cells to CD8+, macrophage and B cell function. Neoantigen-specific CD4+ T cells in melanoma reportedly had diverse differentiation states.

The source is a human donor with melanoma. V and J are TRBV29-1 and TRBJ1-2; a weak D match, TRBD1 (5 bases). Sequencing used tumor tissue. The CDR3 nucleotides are TGCAGCGTTGACGAGGGGCCCCTTGGCTACACCTTC. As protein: CSVDEGPLGYTF. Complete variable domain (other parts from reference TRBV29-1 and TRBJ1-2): SAVISQKPSRDICQRGTSLTIQCQVDSQVTMMFWYRQQPGQSLTLIATANQGSEATYESGFVIDKFPISRPNLTFSTLTVSNMSPEDSSIYLCSVDEGPLGYTFGSGTRLTVV.